These 27 T cell receptor beta chains were all obtained from the same sample, sequenced in a study of T cells in Graves' hyperthyroidism and ophthalmopathy. Template material for amplifying TCR beta CDR3 regions consisted of RNA transcripts. The primer set for the first-round RT-PCR of the TCR CDR3 was HTBI. One entry per CDR3 protein results from TCRdb running MiXCR on the multiplex PCR reads. The sample lists 550,000 to 850,000 distinct CDR3 sequences; approximately 18% were seen once. The specimen was blood. All receptors derive from a woman between 45 and 65 years old with Graves' hyperthyroidism that later progressed to Graves' ophthalmopathy.

This chain links TRBV25-1 with TRBJ2-7; D possibly corresponds to TRBD2 (6 bases). CDR1 is MGHDK and CDR2 is SYGVNS in the germline V gene. V gave up 4 bases and J gave up 4 bases, with 17 bases separating them. The CDR3 is 15 amino acids. As DNA, the CDR3 is TGTGCCAGCAGTGGCGGGGTTTTATTATCGTACGAGCAGTACTTC. Residues: CASSGGVLLSYEQYF.

The chain is built from TRBV5-6 and TRBJ1-2; D might be TRBD1 (5 bases). The CDR3 sequence is 13 residues long. Germline V gene lookup returns CDR1 SGHDT and CDR2 YYEEEE. Trimming left V 0 bases short and J 6 bases short, with 9 bases between. In DNA form, the CDR3 reads TGTGCCAGCAGCTTGGCCGCAGGGAATGGCTACACCTTC. Translation gives CASSLAAGNGYTF.

The sample holds many counts of this clonotype. The rearrangement links TRBV12-3 or TRBV12-4 to TRBJ1-1, with a possible D match to TRBD1 (5 bases). The V gene lost 1 base and the J gene lost 10 bases, with 10 bases spanning the gap. The CDR3 has 12 amino acids. Here the CDR3 reads CASSLGDSAAFF. CDR3 nucleotides: TGTGCCAGCAGTTTAGGGGACTCGGCAGCTTTCTTT.

This clonotype was found many times. The chain links TRBV5-1 to TRBJ1-1; tentative D call: TRBD1 (5 bases). In germline, CDR1 is SGHRS, CDR2 YFSETQ. V gave up 0 bases and J gave up 11 bases, with 17 bases separating them. This CDR3 is built from 14 residues. The CDR3: CASSLDGRDRGAFF. The CDR3 coding sequence is TGCGCCAGCAGCTTGGATGGCAGGGATCGCGGGGCTTTCTTT.

The V and J genes are TRBV20-1 and TRBJ1-6; 8 bases are a match to TRBD1. With 3 bases clipped from V and 9 bases from J, the junction kept 7 bases outside the gene matches. Looked up from germline, CDR1 is DFQATT and CDR2 is SNEGSKA (reference sequence). This CDR3 has 14 amino acids. The CDR3 loop is CSASEDRVSSPLHF. Written as DNA, the CDR3 is TGCAGTGCTAGCGAGGACAGGGTTAGTTCACCCCTCCACTTT.

A note on this clonotype: One end of the junction varies from germline; a read error may be responsible. The chain uses TRBV13 and TRBJ1-4, with D possibly TRBD1 on 6 matching bases. Per germline, CDR1 PRHDT and CDR2 FYEKMQ (reference sequence). This CDR3 is built from 14 residues. CDR3 sequence reads: CASSLGTSNEKLFF. The CDR3 region has the DNA TGCGCCAGCAGCTTGGGGACAAGTAATGAAAAACTGTTTTTT.

This clonotype was counted ten times or more. The chain uses TRBV2 and TRBJ2-2; 8 bases line up with TRBD2. CDR3 length equals 13 residues. The germline CDR1 and CDR2 sequences are SNHLY and FYNNEI. V lost 6 bases to trimming and J lost 7 bases; unmatched junction nucleotides: 4. CDR3 nucleotides: TGTGCCAGCAGCGCCGGGACTAGCGGGGAGCTGTTTTTT. Amino acid sequence: CASSAGTSGELFF. Based on the CDR3 plus reference TRBV2 and TRBJ2-2, the full variable domain is EPEVTQTPSHQVTQMGQEVILRCVPISNHLYFYWYRQILGQKVEFLVSFYNNEISEKSEIFDDQFSVERPDGSNFTLKIRSTKLEDSAMYFCASSAGTSGELFFGEGSRLTVL.

Many counts were recorded for this clonotype. The chain combines TRBV28 with TRBJ1-1, with TRBD1 identical over 8 bases. The ends lost 5 bases at V and 1 base at J; junction bases unmatched: 18. Germline V gives CDR1 MDHEN, CDR2 SYDVKM. This CDR3 region has 19 residues. DNA for the CDR3: TGTGCCAGCAGTAAGGACCTCGCGGACAGGGAGGGTCAGAACACTGAAGCTTTCTTT. As protein: CASSKDLADREGQNTEAFF.

A few counts support this clonotype. V usage is TRBV24-1 and J usage is TRBJ2-5, with 9 bases fitting TRBD2. The V gene end was trimmed by 10 bases and the J gene end by 4 bases; junction bases not matched to a gene: 6. Per the germline V gene, CDR1 is KGHDR and CDR2 is SFDVKD. CDR3 size: 13 residues. This CDR3 is CATRRGGGETQYF. In DNA, the CDR3 is TGTGCCACGAGGCGGGGGGGAGGAGAGACCCAGTACTTC.

This chain uses TRBV24-1 with TRBJ1-2; D may be TRBD1 (6 bases). The CDR3 loop spans 15 amino acids. Germline-derived CDR1 and CDR2 are KGHDR and SFDVKD. V lost 7 bases to trimming and J lost 4 bases, with 18 bases between them. CDR3 sequence reads: CATSSDTGSPYGYTF. Here the CDR3 DNA reads TGTGCCACCAGCTCAGACACAGGGTCTCCCTATGGCTACACCTTC.

CDR3 residues: CASSHYGGRNTEAFF. The DNA for the CDR3 is TGCGCCAGCAGCCATTACGGGGGCCGAAACACTGAAGCTTTCTTT. The chain couples TRBV4-1 to TRBJ1-1; a possible D gene is TRBD1 (6 bases). The CDR3 extends over 15 amino acids. In germline, CDR1 is MGHRA, CDR2 YSYEKL. Trimming took 3 bases from V and 2 from J, leaving 13 bases between them.

The V call is TRBV14, the J call TRBJ1-2, with D uncertain. Germline values: CDR1 SGHDN, CDR2 FVKESK. The CDR3 totals 14 residues. With 4 bases removed from V and 3 bases from J, the gap between germline ends came to 12 bases. CDR3 DNA: TGTGCCAGCAGCCGATTCGGACGGGACTATGGCTACACCTTC. Protein: CASSRFGRDYGYTF.

This clonotype was detected only a few times. This sequence may be a read error, since a much larger clone differs from it by one base. V usage is TRBV7-3 and J usage is TRBJ2-1, with D perhaps matching TRBD1 (6 bases). The CDR3 contains 13 residues. V lost 5 bases and J 2 bases, leaving 7 bases between the germline ends. Germline lookup yields CDR1 SGHTA and CDR2 FQGTGA. CDR3 residues: CASSRQAYNEQFF. The CDR3 bases are TGTGCCAGCAGCCGACAGGCCTACAATGAGCAGTTCTTC.

The chain combines TRBV6-5 with TRBJ1-6, with D tentatively TRBD1 (5 bases). This CDR3 is built from 15 residues. CDR1 is MNHEY, CDR2 SVGAGI, per germline. Deletions cut 0 bases from V and 7 bases from J, with 10 bases between. The DNA of the CDR3 is TGTGCCAGCAGTTACTCGAGGGACGGGAATTCACCCCTCCACTTT. Protein product: CASSYSRDGNSPLHF.

This clonotype was counted many times. The V and J genes are TRBV5-1 and TRBJ1-6; D perhaps matches TRBD1 (5 bases). The CDR3 covers 15 residues. Per germline, CDR1 SGHRS and CDR2 YFSETQ. Trimming left V 1 base short and J 5 bases short, with 10 bases between. In DNA, the CDR3 is TGCGCCAGCAGCTTGTCGGGGGGGAATAATTCACCCCTCCACTTT. It codes for CASSLSGGNNSPLHF.

This clonotype came up a few times. The genes are TRBV4-1 and TRBJ1-2, with 8 nucleotides matching TRBD1. The length of the CDR3 is 17 residues. The ends lost 0 bases at V and 4 bases at J; junction bases unmatched: 10. CDR1 is MGHRA and CDR2 is YSYEKL in the germline V gene. The CDR3 is CASSQDLWDDRGYGYTF. Written as DNA, the CDR3 is TGCGCCAGCAGCCAAGATCTTTGGGACGACAGGGGCTATGGCTACACCTTC.

This clonotype occurred a few times. This may be a read error: a much more frequent sequence differs by one nucleotide. Here the CDR3 reads CASGAQGANYGYTF. For the CDR3, the DNA is TGTGCCAGCGGCGCACAGGGGGCGAACTATGGCTACACCTTC. V gene TRBV11-2 combines with J gene TRBJ1-2; 9 bases align to TRBD1. J was trimmed by 2 bases and V by 8 bases; bases with no gene match: 6. This CDR3 contains 14 residues. Germline loops: CDR1 SGHAT, CDR2 FQNNGV.

The sample holds a few counts of this clonotype. V is TRBV7-2 and J is TRBJ2-2; tentative D call: TRBD1 (6 bases). CDR3 length equals 16 residues. Germline CDR1 and CDR2: SGHTA and FQGNSA. Trimming removed 0 bases at V and 4 bases at J, with 12 bases between. The CDR3 DNA reads TGTGCCAGCAGCTTAGCACCAGACAGGATCACCGGGGAGCTGTTTTTT. Translating it yields CASSLAPDRITGELFF.

The table lists this clonotype with many counts. The chain recombines TRBV4-1 with TRBJ1-2; no clear D. CDR1 is MGHRA and CDR2 is YSYEKL in the germline V gene. Trimming took off 0 bases at V and 4 bases at J, with 12 bases between the two ends. The CDR3 is 15 amino acids. CDR3 amino acids: CASSQDLAGVYGYTF. CDR3 DNA: TGCGCCAGCAGCCAAGATCTGGCAGGAGTCTATGGCTACACCTTC.

V usage is TRBV29-1 and J usage is TRBJ2-2; perhaps TRBD1 as D (5 bases). Trimming removed 4 bases from V and 4 bases from J, with 10 bases in between. Germline CDR1 SQVTM, CDR2 ANQGSEA. This CDR3 is built from 13 residues. This chain's CDR3 is CSVGDSLTGELFF. The CDR3 region has the DNA TGCAGCGTTGGCGACAGTCTCACCGGGGAGCTGTTTTTT.

This clonotype was picked up a small number of times. This chain uses TRBV5-1 with TRBJ2-6; D is perhaps TRBD1 or TRBD2 (5 bases each). CDR3 length equals 16 residues. Germline lookup yields CDR1 SGHRS and CDR2 YFSETQ. V was trimmed by 7 bases and J by 0 bases, leaving 14 bases between them. This chain's CDR3 is CASGDPGPSGANVLTF. DNA for the CDR3: TGCGCCAGCGGCGACCCGGGGCCCTCTGGGGCCAACGTCCTGACTTTC.

This clonotype has at least ten counts. V is TRBV2 and J is TRBJ2-1; D gene ambiguous. The germline CDR1 and CDR2 sequences are SNHLY and FYNNEI. The V gene lost 6 bases and the J gene lost 4 bases, with 4 bases spanning the gap. The CDR3 loop spans 11 amino acids. The CDR3 is CASRGYNEQFF. The CDR3 DNA follows: TGTGCCAGCAGGGGTTACAATGAGCAGTTCTTC.

A few counts support this clonotype. V is TRBV6-5 and J is TRBJ1-2; TRBD1 agrees at 9 bases. Germline CDR1 MNHEY, CDR2 SVGAGI. V shed 2 bases and J 8 bases; nucleotides not matched to a gene: 6. This CDR3 has 14 amino acids. CDR3 region: CASSYRQGGQGYTF. For the CDR3, the DNA is TGTGCCAGCAGTTACAGACAGGGGGGTCAAGGCTACACCTTC.

The chain combines TRBV24-1 with TRBJ2-3; 10 positions agree with TRBD1. CDR1 is KGHDR, CDR2 SFDVKD, per germline. The trim removed 6 bases at V and 4 bases at J, leaving 6 bases unmatched. This CDR3 contains 15 residues. The CDR3 loop reads CATSSGTGVSDTQYF. CDR3 nucleotide sequence: TGTGCCACCAGTTCAGGGACAGGGGTTTCAGATACGCAGTATTTT.

This clonotype was observed a handful of times. V gene TRBV6-1 combines with J gene TRBJ2-7, with D perhaps TRBD1 (6 bases). V shed 8 bases and J shed 2 bases, with 16 bases lying between them. This CDR3 has 14 residues. The germline CDR1 and CDR2 sequences are MNHNS and SASEGT. The CDR3 coding sequence is TGTGCCAGCTCCGAGGGGGACATTACCTACGAGCAGTACTTC. It translates to CASSEGDITYEQYF.

In the case of this clonotype: It may be a read error: a sequence one base away is much more abundant. This rearrangement joins TRBV7-9 to TRBJ1-1, with D maybe TRBD1 (6 bases). The CDR3 has 14 residues. Germline lookup yields CDR1 SEHNR and CDR2 FQNEAQ (reference sequence). This CDR3 reads CGSSSQGMNTEAFF. The CDR3 DNA follows: TGTGGCAGCAGCTCGCAGGGGATGAACACTGAAGCTTTCTTT. Full variable domain (missing parts from reference TRBV7-9 and TRBJ1-1): DTGVSQNPRHKITKRGQNVTFRCDPISEHNRLYWYRQTLGQGPEFLTYFQNEAQLEKSRLLSDRFSAERPKGSFSTLEIQRTEQGDSAMYLCGSSSQGMNTEAFFGQGTRLTVV.

This clonotype has a count of ten or more. The V gene is TRBV2, the J gene TRBJ1-6; 7 bases fit TRBD1. V trimming: 3 bases; J trimming: 7 bases; junction bases outside the gene matches: 6. Germline CDR1 reads SNHLY; CDR2 reads FYNNEI. This CDR3 contains 15 residues. CDR3 region: CASSELRGRNSPLHF. The CDR3 DNA follows: TGTGCCAGCAGTGAGTTAAGGGGGCGGAATTCACCCCTCCACTTT.